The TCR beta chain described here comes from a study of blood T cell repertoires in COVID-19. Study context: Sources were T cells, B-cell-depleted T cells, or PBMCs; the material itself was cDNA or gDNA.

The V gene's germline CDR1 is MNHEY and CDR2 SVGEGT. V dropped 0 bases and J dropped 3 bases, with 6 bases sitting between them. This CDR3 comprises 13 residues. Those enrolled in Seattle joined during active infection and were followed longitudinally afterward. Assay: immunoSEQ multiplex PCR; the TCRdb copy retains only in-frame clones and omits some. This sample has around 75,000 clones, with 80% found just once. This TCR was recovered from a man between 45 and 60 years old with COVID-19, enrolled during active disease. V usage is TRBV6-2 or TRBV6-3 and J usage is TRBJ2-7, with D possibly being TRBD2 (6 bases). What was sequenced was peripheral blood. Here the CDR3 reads CASSYSGLYEQYF. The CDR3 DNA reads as TGTGCCAGCAGTTACTCGGGACTCTACGAGCAGTACTTC.